The present T cell receptor beta chain was sequenced within a study of T cell responses to AZD1222 COVID-19 vaccine. This clone was counted once. Its specificity is unknown. The ends were cut back, 8 bases at V and 6 bases at J, with 20 bases in the middle. CDR1 is LGHNA, CDR2 YSLEER, per germline. This CDR3 comprises 16 residues. Here immunoSEQ multiplex PCR was the method, and the copy in TCRdb shows in-frame clones only, minus some. The sample includes about 130,000 clones, 65% to 90% of them seen just once. Whole-study findings and limits: There were mostly white British donors and more females than males, and clonal diversity was possibly underestimated. Spike-specific TCR breadth and depth went up after people got two AZD1222 doses.

The rearrangement links TRBV4-3 to TRBJ1-6; the D gene is possibly TRBD1 (6 bases). This receptor was obtained from an adult who received the MenACWY meningococcal vaccine as a control. The sequencing here drew on peripheral blood, taken 28 days after the second dose of the MenACWY control vaccine. The CDR3 loop is CASARARGRSNSPLHF. The CDR3 DNA reads TGCGCCAGCGCCCGGGCCAGGGGTCGGAGTAATTCACCCCTCCACTTT.